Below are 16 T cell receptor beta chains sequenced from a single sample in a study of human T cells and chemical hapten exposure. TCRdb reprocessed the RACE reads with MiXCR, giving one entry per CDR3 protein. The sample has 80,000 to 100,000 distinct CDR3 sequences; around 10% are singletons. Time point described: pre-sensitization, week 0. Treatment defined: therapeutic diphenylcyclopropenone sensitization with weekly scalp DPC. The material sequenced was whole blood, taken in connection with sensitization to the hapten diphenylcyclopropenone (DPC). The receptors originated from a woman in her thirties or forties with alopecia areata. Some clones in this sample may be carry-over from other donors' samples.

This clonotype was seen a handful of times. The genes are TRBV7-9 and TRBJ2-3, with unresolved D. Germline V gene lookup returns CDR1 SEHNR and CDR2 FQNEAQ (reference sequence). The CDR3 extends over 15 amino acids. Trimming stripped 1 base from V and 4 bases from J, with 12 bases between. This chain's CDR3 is CASSLGSVNADTQYF. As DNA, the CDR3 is TGTGCCAGCAGCTTAGGTTCCGTCAATGCAGATACGCAGTATTTT. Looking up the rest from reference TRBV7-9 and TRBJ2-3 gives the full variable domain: DTGVSQNPRHKITKRGQNVTFRCDPISEHNRLYWYRQTLGQGPEFLTYFQNEAQLEKSRLLSDRFSAERPKGSFSTLEIQRTEQGDSAMYLCASSLGSVNADTQYFGPGTRLTVL.

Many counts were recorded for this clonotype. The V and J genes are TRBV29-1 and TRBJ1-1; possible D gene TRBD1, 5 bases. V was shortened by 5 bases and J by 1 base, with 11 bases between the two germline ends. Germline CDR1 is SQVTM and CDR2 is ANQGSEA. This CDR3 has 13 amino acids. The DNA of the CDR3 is TGCAGCGTTTTGGGGGAGCCGAACACTGAAGCTTTCTTT. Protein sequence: CSVLGEPNTEAFF. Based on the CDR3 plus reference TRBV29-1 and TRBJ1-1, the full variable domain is SAVISQKPSRDICQRGTSLTIQCQVDSQVTMMFWYRQQPGQSLTLIATANQGSEATYESGFVIDKFPISRPNLTFSTLTVSNMSPEDSSIYLCSVLGEPNTEAFFGQGTRLTVV.

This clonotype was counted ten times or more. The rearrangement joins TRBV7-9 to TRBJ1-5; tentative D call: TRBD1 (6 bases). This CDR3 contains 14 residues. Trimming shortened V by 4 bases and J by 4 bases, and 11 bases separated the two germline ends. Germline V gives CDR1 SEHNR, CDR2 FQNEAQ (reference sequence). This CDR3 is CASSSSGENQPQHF. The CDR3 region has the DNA TGTGCCAGCAGCTCCTCAGGGGAGAATCAGCCCCAGCATTTT.

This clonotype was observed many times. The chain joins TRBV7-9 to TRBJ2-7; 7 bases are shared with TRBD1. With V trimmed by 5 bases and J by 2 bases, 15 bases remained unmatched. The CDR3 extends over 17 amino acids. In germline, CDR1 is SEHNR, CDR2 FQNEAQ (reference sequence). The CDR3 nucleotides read TGTGCCAGCAGCGTATCCAAATTGGGACAGTCGGCCTACGAGCAGTACTTC. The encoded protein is CASSVSKLGQSAYEQYF.

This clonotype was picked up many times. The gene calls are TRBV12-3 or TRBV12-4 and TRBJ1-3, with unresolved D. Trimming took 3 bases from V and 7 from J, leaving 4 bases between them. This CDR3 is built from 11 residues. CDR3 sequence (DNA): TGTGCCAGCAGTTTTCTGAACACCATATATTTT. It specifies CASSFLNTIYF.

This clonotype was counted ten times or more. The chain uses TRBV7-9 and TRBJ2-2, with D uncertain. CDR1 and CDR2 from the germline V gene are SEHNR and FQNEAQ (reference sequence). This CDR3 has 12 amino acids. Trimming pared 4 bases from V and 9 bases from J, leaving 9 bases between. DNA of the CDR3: TGTGCCAGCAGCTCCGATTCCCGGGAGCTGTTTTTT. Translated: CASSSDSRELFF.

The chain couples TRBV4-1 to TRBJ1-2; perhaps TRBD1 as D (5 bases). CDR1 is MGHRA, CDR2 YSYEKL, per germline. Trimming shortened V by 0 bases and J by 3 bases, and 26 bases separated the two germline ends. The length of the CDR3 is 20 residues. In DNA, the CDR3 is TGCGCCAGCAGCCAAGATCCATCGTTTTTTCGACAGAGACGTGACTATGGCTACACCTTC. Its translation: CASSQDPSFFRQRRDYGYTF.

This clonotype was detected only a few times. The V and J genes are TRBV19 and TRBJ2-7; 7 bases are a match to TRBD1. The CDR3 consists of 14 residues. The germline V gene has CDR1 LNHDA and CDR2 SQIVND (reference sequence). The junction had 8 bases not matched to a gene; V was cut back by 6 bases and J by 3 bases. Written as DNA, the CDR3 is TGTGCCAGTAGACCAGGGGGTGAAGTCTACGAGCAGTACTTC. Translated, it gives CASRPGGEVYEQYF.

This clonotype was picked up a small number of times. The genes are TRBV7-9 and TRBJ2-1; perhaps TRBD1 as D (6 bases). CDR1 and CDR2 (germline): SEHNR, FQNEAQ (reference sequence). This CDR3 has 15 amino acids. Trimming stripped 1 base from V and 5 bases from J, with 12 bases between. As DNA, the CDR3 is TGTGCCAGCAGCTTAGGGACAGTCGGCGACAATGAGCAGTTCTTC. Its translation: CASSLGTVGDNEQFF.

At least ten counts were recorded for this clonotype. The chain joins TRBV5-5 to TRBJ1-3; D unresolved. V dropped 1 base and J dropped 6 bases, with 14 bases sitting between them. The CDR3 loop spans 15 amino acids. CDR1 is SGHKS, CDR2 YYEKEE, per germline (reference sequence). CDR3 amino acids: CASSLRQRSVNTIYF. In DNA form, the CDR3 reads TGTGCCAGCAGCTTGCGGCAGCGGTCGGTAAACACCATATATTTT.

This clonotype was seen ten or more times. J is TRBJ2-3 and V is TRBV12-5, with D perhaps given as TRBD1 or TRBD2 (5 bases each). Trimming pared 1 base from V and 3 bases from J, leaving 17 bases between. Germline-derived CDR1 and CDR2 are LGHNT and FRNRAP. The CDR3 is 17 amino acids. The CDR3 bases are TGTGCTAGTGGTTTGGGGAGAGGGGCCGAACCTACAGATACGCAGTATTTT. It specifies CASGLGRGAEPTDTQYF.

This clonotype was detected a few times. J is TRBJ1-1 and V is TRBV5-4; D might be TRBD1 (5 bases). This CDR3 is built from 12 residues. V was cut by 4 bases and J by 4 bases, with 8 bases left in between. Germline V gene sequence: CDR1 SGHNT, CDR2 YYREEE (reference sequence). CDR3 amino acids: CASSPTGTEAFF. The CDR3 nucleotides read TGTGCCAGCAGCCCAACAGGCACTGAAGCTTTCTTT.

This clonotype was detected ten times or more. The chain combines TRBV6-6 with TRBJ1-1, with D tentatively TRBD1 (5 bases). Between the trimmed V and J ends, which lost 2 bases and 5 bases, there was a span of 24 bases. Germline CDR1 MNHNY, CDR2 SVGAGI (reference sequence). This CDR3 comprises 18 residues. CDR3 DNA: TGTGCCAGCAGTTACGGGGACCACTCACCCCGAGGGAGGACTGAAGCTTTCTTT. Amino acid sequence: CASSYGDHSPRGRTEAFF.

The CDR3: CASSFSFNQPQHF. CDR3 nucleotides: TGTGCCAGCAGCTTTTCTTTCAATCAGCCCCAGCATTTT. The chain has TRBV11-2 and TRBJ1-5, with unresolved D. V was cut by 3 bases and J by 3 bases, with 6 bases left in between. This CDR3 comprises 13 residues. Germline V CDR1 and CDR2: SGHAT, FQNNGV.

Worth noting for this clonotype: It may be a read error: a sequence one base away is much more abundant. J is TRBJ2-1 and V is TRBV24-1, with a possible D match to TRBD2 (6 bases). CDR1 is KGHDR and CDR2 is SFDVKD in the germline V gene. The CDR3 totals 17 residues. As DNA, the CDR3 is TGTGCCACCAGTGATTGGTCGGGCAGGGCCGCTACGGGGGAGCAGATCTTC. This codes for CATSDWSGRAATGEQIF.

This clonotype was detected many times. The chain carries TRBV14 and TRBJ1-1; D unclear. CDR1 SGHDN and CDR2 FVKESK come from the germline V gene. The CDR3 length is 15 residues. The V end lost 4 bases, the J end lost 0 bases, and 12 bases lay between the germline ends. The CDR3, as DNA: TGTGCCAGCAGCCCTCGTAGTAGGGTGAACACTGAAGCTTTCTTT. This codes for CASSPRSRVNTEAFF.